Sequencing of this T cell receptor beta chain was carried out in a study of T cells expressing NK-cell markers. At the level of the study: According to the study, TCR beta repertoires originated from sorted CD3+CD56+NKG2C+, CD3+CD56+NKG2C- and CD3+CD56-NKG2C+ T cells. Seven HCMV-seropositive donors and one seronegative donor made up the eight sequenced donors. Whole-study findings and limits: These clonotypes additionally ranked first within the CD3+CD56-NKG2C+ fraction of a handful of donors.

This CDR3 contains 16 residues. Germline-derived CDR1 and CDR2 are SGHTA and FQGNSA. In regard to this clonotype: As yet, its antigen is unknown.

UMIs were included in TCR beta cDNA generated by 5'RACE template switching. From the 5' RACE reads, TCRdb lists one entry per CDR3 protein and no DNA. This sample's table reports about 460,000 distinct CDR3 sequences. The genes are TRBV7-2 and TRBJ2-1; TCRdb's D gene call, TRBD2, goes unchecked for lack of DNA. Sequenced input: blood T cells: a sorted CD56 or NKG2C T cell subset, CD4+ or CD8+ T cells, or bulk PBMC T cells (not recorded which). The clonotype comes from a woman in her 50s in good health. The CDR3 here is CASSLTGTMRYNEQFF.